This T cell receptor (beta chain) appears in the sequencing data of a study of T cells in Graves' hyperthyroidism and ophthalmopathy. Regarding the study as a whole: Blood also carried most thyroid clonotypes expanded above 0.001.

Worth noting for this clonotype: Its matching antigen is unknown.

Stable Graves' hyperthyroidism denoted no ophthalmopathy progression over 18 months. Together with thyroid ultrasound, orbital computed tomography, serum thyroxine and TRAb, clinical symptoms were used for diagnoses. TCR beta CDR3 sequences were amplified from RNA transcripts. An initial round of RT-PCR targeting the TCR CDR3 relied on the HTBI primer set. Using its own MiXCR run on the multiplex PCR reads, TCRdb lists one record per CDR3 protein. The sample holds hundreds of thousands of distinct CDR3 sequences, about 43% seen once. Germline assignment: CDR1 SGHTA and CDR2 FQGNSA. V lost 1 base to trimming and J lost 4 bases; unmatched junction nucleotides: 9. The CDR3 contains 16 residues.

The chain links TRBV7-2 to TRBJ2-5; 7 nucleotides match TRBD2. This TCR was sampled from a woman younger than 30 with Graves' hyperthyroidism. The sample consisted of peripheral blood or thyroid tissue (not recorded which). The CDR3 reads CASSLVVGGPGETQYF. The CDR3 DNA reads as TGTGCCAGCAGCTTAGTTGTGGGAGGGCCTGGAGAGACCCAGTACTTC.